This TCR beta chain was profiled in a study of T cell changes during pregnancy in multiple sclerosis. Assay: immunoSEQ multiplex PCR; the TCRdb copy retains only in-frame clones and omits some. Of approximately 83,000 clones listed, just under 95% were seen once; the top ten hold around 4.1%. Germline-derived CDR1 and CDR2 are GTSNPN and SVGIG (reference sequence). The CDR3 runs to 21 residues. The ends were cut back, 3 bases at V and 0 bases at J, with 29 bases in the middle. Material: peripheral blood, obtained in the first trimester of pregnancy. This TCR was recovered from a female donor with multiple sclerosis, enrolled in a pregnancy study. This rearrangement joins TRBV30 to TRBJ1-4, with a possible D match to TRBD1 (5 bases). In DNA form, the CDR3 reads TGTGCCTGGAGCGGTCTCAGGGTATTTGTGCAGTCCCGTGCAACTAATGAAAAACTGTTTTTT. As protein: CAWSGLRVFVQSRATNEKLFF. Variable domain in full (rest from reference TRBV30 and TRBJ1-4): SQTIHQWPATLVQPVGSPLSLECTVEGTSNPNLYWYRQAAGRGLQLLFYSVGIGQISSEVPQNLSASRPQDRQFILSSKKLLLSDSGFYLCAWSGLRVFVQSRATNEKLFFGSGTQLSVL.